This TCR beta chain is from a study of blood T cells in healthy people across ages. Study-wide findings and caveats: Strong correlation linked observed beta diversity and percent naive T cells. Long-lived donors had more naive CD4+ cells and higher diversity than aged donors.

CDR1 and CDR2 (germline): SNHLY, FYNNEI. V gave up 3 bases and J gave up 14 bases, with 11 bases separating them. This CDR3 is built from 11 residues. Isolating PBMCs gave at least 7 million of these cells per sample. Of note for this clonotype: The target antigen is unknown.

A second PCR of 7 to 11 cycles used a sample-barcoded 5' primer and a J-beta primer mix. Unique molecular identifiers of 12 random nucleotides labeled each cDNA. MiXCR was run by TCRdb on the 5' RACE reads, yielding one entry per CDR3 protein. The sample lists about 1.6 million distinct CDR3 sequences, around 35% occurring once. The chain has TRBV2 and TRBJ1-5; D is perhaps TRBD1 (5 bases). The sample was blood. The sequence derives from a woman under 40 in good health. The DNA of the CDR3 is TGTGCCAGCAGTGAGTTGGGGGATGAGCATTTT. Protein: CASSELGDEHF.